This entry concerns a single T cell receptor beta chain. V lost 3 bases and J 5 bases, leaving 7 bases between the germline ends. The V gene's germline CDR1 is KGHSH and CDR2 LQKENI. The CDR3 covers 12 residues. These data come from a study of blood T cell repertoires in COVID-19. In the study overall: In each case, the material was cDNA or gDNA derived from T cells, B-cell-depleted T cells, or PBMCs.

The data were produced by immunoSEQ multiplex PCR, yet TCRdb's version contains in-frame clones alone and is incomplete. This table has a few hundred thousand clones, 85% to 90% appearing once. Sequenced sample: PBMCs or T cells enriched from blood (not recorded which). This sequence was found in a man aged 25-45 years who had recovered from COVID-19. The chain links TRBV18 to TRBJ2-5; a weak D match, TRBD2 (5 bases). In DNA form, the CDR3 reads TGTGCCAGCTCACCCCCGGGGGAGACCCAGTACTTC. Protein sequence: CASSPPGETQYF.